The 20 T cell receptor beta chains below all came from one sample that was sequenced in a study of blood T cell repertoires in COVID-19. Sequenced by immunoSEQ multiplex PCR; TCRdb stores in-frame clones only, minus some. The data contain over 45,000 clones, approximately 91% of them singletons. The source material was peripheral blood. The receptor source for this set is an older woman with active or convalescent COVID-19.

The V gene is TRBV11-2, the J gene TRBJ1-2; tentative D call: TRBD1 (5 bases). CDR1 and CDR2 (germline): SGHAT, FQNNGV. The length of the CDR3 is 13 residues. The V gene lost 1 base and the J gene lost 8 bases, with 11 bases spanning the gap. In nucleotides, the CDR3 is TGTGCCAGCAGCTTAGCAGGGAAGGGAGGCTACACCTTC. Protein product: CASSLAGKGGYTF.

The rearrangement joins TRBV27 to TRBJ2-7; D perhaps matches TRBD2 (6 bases). Germline V lookup: CDR1 MNHEY, CDR2 SMNVEV (reference sequence). This CDR3 comprises 12 residues. The ends were cut back, 5 bases at V and 6 bases at J, with 11 bases in the middle. CDR3 sequence (DNA): TGTGCCAGCAGTATGGGACTCGGCGAGCAGTACTTC. Translating it yields CASSMGLGEQYF.

The chain joins TRBV5-1 to TRBJ2-7, with 10 bases that match TRBD1. J was trimmed by 2 bases and V by 4 bases; bases with no gene match: 3. The CDR3 extends over 14 amino acids. CDR1 and CDR2 (germline): SGHRS, YFSETQ. The CDR3 region is CASSHDRGPYEQYF. The CDR3 DNA reads TGCGCCAGCAGCCACGACAGGGGGCCCTACGAGCAGTACTTC. The variable domain in full, completed from reference TRBV5-1 and TRBJ2-7, reads KAGVTQTPRYLIKTRGQQVTLSCSPISGHRSVSWYQQTPGQGLQFLFEYFSETQRNKGNFPGRFSGRQFSNSRSEMNVSTLELGDSALYLCASSHDRGPYEQYFGPGTRLTVT.

The rearrangement uses TRBV28 and TRBJ2-7; D is possibly TRBD1 (6 bases). The CDR3 covers 14 residues. Germline V gives CDR1 MDHEN, CDR2 SYDVKM. Trimming left V 3 bases short and J 0 bases short, with 9 bases between. In nucleotides, the CDR3 is TGTGCCAGCAGTTTGCAGGGGCACTCCTACGAGCAGTACTTC. Protein sequence: CASSLQGHSYEQYF.

In this sample, this clone turned up a few times. The rearrangement links TRBV19 to TRBJ2-7, with 7 bases aligning to TRBD1. V dropped 4 bases and J dropped 2; count of bases not matched to a gene: 8. The germline V gene has CDR1 LNHDA and CDR2 SQIVND (reference sequence). There are 15 residues in the CDR3. The CDR3 sequence is CASSNPRQGTYEQYF. DNA for the CDR3: TGTGCCAGTAGTAACCCCAGACAGGGAACCTACGAGCAGTACTTC.

The rearrangement links TRBV15 to TRBJ1-3, with unresolved D. Germline V gene lookup returns CDR1 LNHNV and CDR2 YYDKDF (reference sequence). The CDR3 runs 16 residues. V was trimmed by 0 bases and J by 1 base, leaving 10 bases between them. DNA for the CDR3: TGTGCCACCAGCAGAGACAGTATGATTTCTGGAAACACCATATATTTT. Protein: CATSRDSMISGNTIYF.

The rearrangement links TRBV5-4 to TRBJ1-1; D not certain. V lost 0 bases, J lost 1 base, and 7 bases lay in between. Germline V gene sequence: CDR1 SGHNT, CDR2 YYREEE (reference sequence). This CDR3 is 14 amino acids long. The CDR3 DNA reads TGTGCCAGCAGCTTGGAGAGAGAGAACACTGAAGCTTTCTTT. Amino acid sequence: CASSLERENTEAFF.

The chain recombines TRBV28 with TRBJ1-5, with D unclear. This CDR3 comprises 14 residues. Germline loops: CDR1 MDHEN, CDR2 SYDVKM. V was pared by 5 bases and J by 0 bases, with 8 bases between. Written as DNA, the CDR3 is TGTGCCAGCAGTCCCACGGGTAGCAATCAGCCCCAGCATTTT. Its protein product is CASSPTGSNQPQHF.

The chain links TRBV28 to TRBJ2-7; D is uncertain. Trimming removed 7 bases from V and 2 bases from J, with 9 bases in between. Germline lookup yields CDR1 MDHEN and CDR2 SYDVKM. The CDR3 covers 12 residues. The chain's CDR3 is CASTTTPYEQYF. The CDR3 DNA is TGTGCCAGCACTACTACACCCTACGAGCAGTACTTC.

This chain connects TRBV4-1 to TRBJ2-3, with D maybe TRBD2 (5 bases). V lost 2 bases and J lost 0, with 6 bases in between. The CDR3 totals 14 residues. Germline-derived CDR1 and CDR2 are MGHRA and YSYEKL. The CDR3 region has the DNA TGCGCCAGCAGCCAAACGGGGAGCACAGATACGCAGTATTTT. Its translation: CASSQTGSTDTQYF.

The genes are TRBV5-1 and TRBJ2-2, with D perhaps TRBD1 (5 bases). Germline CDR1 reads SGHRS; CDR2 reads YFSETQ. With 4 bases removed from V and 1 base from J, the gap between germline ends came to 14 bases. This CDR3 is 16 amino acids long. CDR3 residues: CASSDRTYRNTGELFF. DNA of the CDR3: TGCGCCAGCAGCGATAGGACATATCGGAACACCGGGGAGCTGTTTTTT.

This clone was picked up one time. The V call is TRBV19, the J call TRBJ1-1, with D possibly TRBD1 on 5 matching bases. Germline-derived CDR1 and CDR2 are LNHDA and SQIVND (reference sequence). Trimming shortened V by 10 bases and J by 1 base, and 13 bases separated the two germline ends. The CDR3 contains 13 residues. The CDR3 nucleotides are TGTGCCATCCAGGGATCGGGGAACACTGAAGCTTTCTTT. It translates to CAIQGSGNTEAFF. Combining the CDR3 with reference TRBV19 and TRBJ1-1 gives the whole variable domain DGGITQSPKYLFRKEGQNVTLSCEQNLNHDAMYWYRQDPGQGLRLIYYSQIVNDFQKGDIAEGYSVSREKKESFPLTVTSAQKNPTAFYLCAIQGSGNTEAFFGQGTRLTVV.

As for this clone: The same CDR3 arises from other DNA sequences in this sample as well. V is TRBV19 and J is TRBJ2-7; 11 positions agree with TRBD2. In germline, CDR1 is LNHDA, CDR2 SQIVND (reference sequence). The junction had 1 base not matched to a gene; V was cut back by 3 bases and J by 0 bases. The length of the CDR3 is 15 residues. CDR3 nucleotides: TGTGCCAGTAGTATTACTAGCGGGGGCTCCTACGAGCAGTACTTC. Amino acids: CASSITSGGSYEQYF.

The V call is TRBV5-1, the J call TRBJ2-3; tentative D call: TRBD2 (6 bases). CDR1 SGHRS and CDR2 YFSETQ come from the germline V gene. V was cut by 3 bases and J by 4 bases, with 15 bases left in between. CDR3 length: 15 amino acids. The CDR3: CASSSFRGSADTQYF. DNA of the CDR3: TGCGCCAGCAGCTCCTTCCGGGGGAGTGCAGATACGCAGTATTTT.

This clone has a single count. The chain carries TRBV29-1 and TRBJ1-2; D is possibly TRBD1 (6 bases). Germline loops: CDR1 SQVTM, CDR2 ANQGSEA. The germline V and J ends were trimmed by 1 base and 7 bases, with 13 bases remaining between them. The CDR3 is 13 residues long. As DNA, the CDR3 is TGCAGCGTTGAAGTGGTACAGGGTAGTGGCTACACCTTC. Protein product: CSVEVVQGSGYTF.

V usage is TRBV7-3 and J usage is TRBJ2-3; 12 bases agree with TRBD2. The V segment lost 3 bases and the J segment 1 base; nucleotides outside the gene matches: 5. Germline values: CDR1 SGHTA, CDR2 FQGTGA. The CDR3 loop spans 17 amino acids. The DNA of the CDR3 is TGTGCCAGCAGCTTTGGTCTAGCGGGGGGGCGCACAGATACGCAGTATTTT. Its translation is CASSFGLAGGRTDTQYF.

The sample holds one count of this clone. The chain recombines TRBV28 with TRBJ2-3; 9 nucleotides match TRBD2. Germline V gives CDR1 MDHEN, CDR2 SYDVKM. V dropped 2 bases and J dropped 5; count of bases not matched to a gene: 8. The CDR3 is made up of 16 amino acids. The CDR3, as DNA: TGTGCCAGCAGTTTAATGTCTAGCGGGGAAGGAGATACGCAGTATTTT. Residues: CASSLMSSGEGDTQYF.

The V gene is TRBV5-1, the J gene TRBJ2-6; 7 positions match TRBD1. J gave up 0 bases and V 4 bases, and 10 bases lay outside the gene matches. From germline, CDR1 is SGHRS and CDR2 YFSETQ. This CDR3 spans 18 amino acids. CDR3 bases: TGCGCCAGCAGCCCAACCGGACAGGTGAGCTCTGGGGCCAACGTCCTGACTTTC. This encodes CASSPTGQVSSGANVLTF.

The table lists this clone with a few counts. This chain uses TRBV6-5 with TRBJ1-5; 8 nucleotides align to TRBD1. Unmatched junction bases numbered 8, after V lost 4 bases and J lost 6 bases. Germline lookup yields CDR1 MNHEY and CDR2 SVGAGI. There are 15 residues in the CDR3. The CDR3 loop reads CASSSSRTGLQPQHF. The DNA of the CDR3 is TGTGCCAGCAGTTCTTCTAGGACAGGGCTTCAGCCCCAGCATTTT.

The sample holds one count of this clone. Written as DNA, the CDR3 is TGTGCCACCAGCAGAGATCCAGTCAATGAGCAGTTCTTC. This gives the protein CATSRDPVNEQFF. This chain links TRBV15 with TRBJ2-1; no reliable D call. CDR3 length: 13 residues. Germline V gives CDR1 LNHNV, CDR2 YYDKDF (reference sequence). The V end was cut by 0 bases, the J end by 6 bases, with 6 bases between. Based on the CDR3 plus reference TRBV15 and TRBJ2-1, the full variable domain is DAMVIQNPRYQVTQFGKPVTLSCSQTLNHNVMYWYQQKSSQAPKLLFHYYDKDFNNEADTPDNFQSRRPNTSFCFLDIRSPGLGDTAMYLCATSRDPVNEQFFGPGTRLTVL.